The 18 T cell receptor beta chains below were found in one sample sequenced in a study of lymphopenia after photon versus proton radiotherapy. Repertoires were generated with immunoSEQ multiplex PCR, while TCRdb's copy carries only in-frame clones and drops some. The sample lists tens of thousands of clones, approximately 95% seen once, with approximately 0.72% in the top ten. Sequencing was performed on peripheral blood, taken from a patient treated with photon-based radiotherapy. Receptors were obtained from a woman between 50 and 59 years old with cholangiocarcinoma.

J is TRBJ2-5 and V is TRBV5-5; unclear D gene. The CDR3 contains 11 residues. Germline V gene sequence: CDR1 SGHKS, CDR2 YYEKEE (reference sequence). V gave up 2 bases and J gave up 5 bases, with 4 bases separating them. CDR3 in DNA: TGTGCCAGCAGCTTCGGGGAGACCCAGTACTTC. Translated: CASSFGETQYF.

This chain uses TRBV5-1 with TRBJ2-7; D uncertain. This CDR3 spans 13 amino acids. Trimming pared 7 bases from V and 1 base from J, leaving 12 bases between. Per germline, CDR1 SGHRS and CDR2 YFSETQ. The CDR3 nucleotides read TGCGCCAGCCGCGCGGACCGTTCCTACGAGCAGTACTTC. Its protein is CASRADRSYEQYF.

The chain links TRBV19 to TRBJ1-2; D ambiguous. The CDR3 length is 13 residues. The V gene's germline CDR1 is LNHDA and CDR2 SQIVND (reference sequence). Trimming cost V 4 bases and J 0 bases, with 6 bases left between them. The CDR3 protein is CASSRAANYGYTF. In nucleotides, the CDR3 is TGTGCCAGTAGTAGGGCTGCTAACTATGGCTACACCTTC.

This chain links TRBV9 with TRBJ1-1; no definite D call. CDR1 and CDR2 (germline): SGDLS, YYNGEE. The CDR3 has 13 residues. The V end was cut by 0 bases, the J end by 3 bases, with 6 bases between. The CDR3, as DNA: TGTGCCAGCAGCGTAGCTATAGACACTGAAGCTTTCTTT. It yields the protein CASSVAIDTEAFF.

This chain links TRBV19 with TRBJ1-2; D is ambiguous. The length of the CDR3 is 13 residues. Germline loops: CDR1 LNHDA, CDR2 SQIVND (reference sequence). V lost 5 bases and J 8 bases, leaving 15 bases between the germline ends. DNA of the CDR3: TGTGCCAGTAGTGCTCGAATCCATGGGGGCTACACCTTC. Encoded protein: CASSARIHGGYTF.

V usage is TRBV7-9 and J usage is TRBJ1-2; possible D gene TRBD1, 5 bases. Germline V CDR1 and CDR2: SEHNR, FQNEAQ (reference sequence). The V end lost 3 bases, the J end lost 2 bases, and 13 bases lay between the germline ends. The CDR3 is 15 residues long. The CDR3 is CASSFPRDGNYGYTF. As DNA, the CDR3 is TGTGCCAGCAGCTTCCCCCGGGACGGCAACTATGGCTACACCTTC.

This clone was seen once. The V and J genes are TRBV5-1 and TRBJ1-1, with 10 bases identical to TRBD1. The CDR3 runs 14 residues. V lost 4 bases to trimming and J lost 5 bases; unmatched junction nucleotides: 5. Germline V CDR1 and CDR2: SGHRS, YFSETQ. The DNA of the CDR3 is TGCGCCAGCAGCAGGGACAGGGGTGGAACTGAAGCTTTCTTT. Translation: CASSRDRGGTEAFF. Combining the CDR3 with reference TRBV5-1 and TRBJ1-1 gives the whole variable domain KAGVTQTPRYLIKTRGQQVTLSCSPISGHRSVSWYQQTPGQGLQFLFEYFSETQRNKGNFPGRFSGRQFSNSRSEMNVSTLELGDSALYLCASSRDRGGTEAFFGQGTRLTVV.

The rearrangement joins TRBV19 to TRBJ1-3; D might be TRBD1 (6 bases). V dropped 5 bases and J dropped 0 bases, with 11 bases sitting between them. CDR3 length: 15 amino acids. CDR1 and CDR2 (germline): LNHDA, SQIVND (reference sequence). This chain's CDR3 is CASSDRKSSGNTIYF. The DNA of the CDR3 is TGTGCCAGTAGTGACAGGAAGAGCTCTGGAAACACCATATATTTT.

The chain is built from TRBV27 and TRBJ1-6, with D maybe TRBD1 (5 bases). V lost 6 bases, J lost 7 bases, and 19 bases lay in between. The CDR3 consists of 16 residues. Germline V gene lookup returns CDR1 MNHEY and CDR2 SMNVEV (reference sequence). Written as DNA, the CDR3 is TGTGCCAGCAGGGGGACCCCCAGTCGCCCGAATTCACCCCTCCACTTT. The encoded protein is CASRGTPSRPNSPLHF.

The chain has TRBV10-3 and TRBJ1-2, with D perhaps matching TRBD1 (6 bases). From germline, CDR1 is ENHRY and CDR2 SYGVKD. There are 14 residues in the CDR3. V shed 4 bases and J shed 4 bases, with 13 bases lying between them. In nucleotides, the CDR3 is TGTGCCATCAGTGCATCACAGGGTACCTATGGCTACACCTTC. Protein sequence: CAISASQGTYGYTF.

The genes are TRBV5-6 and TRBJ1-1, with no clear D. The CDR3 contains 16 residues. Trimming cost V 1 base and J 0 bases, with 13 bases left between them. The germline CDR1 and CDR2 sequences are SGHDT and YYEEEE. This CDR3 reads CASSLNRGSLNTEAFF. CDR3 in DNA: TGTGCCAGCAGCTTGAATAGAGGCAGCTTGAACACTGAAGCTTTCTTT.

The chain carries TRBV6-5 and TRBJ2-3; TRBD1 agrees at 7 bases. The V segment lost 5 bases and the J segment 2 bases; nucleotides outside the gene matches: 7. The CDR3 covers 15 residues. Germline CDR1 reads MNHEY; CDR2 reads SVGAGI. CDR3 DNA: TGTGCCAGCAGTAGGGACAGTTCCGACACAGATACGCAGTATTTT. It is translated as CASSRDSSDTDTQYF.

This clone was observed once. This chain joins TRBV7-9 and TRBJ1-1; D remains ambiguous. From germline, CDR1 is SEHNR and CDR2 FQNEAQ (reference sequence). CDR3 length: 14 amino acids. The V end was cut by 5 bases, the J end by 3 bases, with 13 bases between. The CDR3 region has the DNA TGTGCCAGCAGCCCAACGGGTGGCCACACTGAAGCTTTCTTT. It is translated as CASSPTGGHTEAFF.

CDR3 sequence: CASRMGQTYEQYF. The CDR3 DNA sequence: TGTGCCAGCAGGATGGGACAGACCTACGAGCAGTACTTC. The V call is TRBV27, the J call TRBJ2-7, with 7 bases matching TRBD1. V lost 6 bases and J lost 2; bases outside the gene matches: 4. This CDR3 is built from 13 residues. Germline V gene data show CDR1 as MNHEY and CDR2 as SMNVEV (reference sequence).

CDR3 in DNA: TGTGCCGCCCGGGGGCAGGGGTTGGCTTTCTTT. Amino acid sequence: CAARGQGLAFF. The rearrangement joins TRBV10-3 to TRBJ1-1, with a possible D match to TRBD1 (6 bases). V lost 11 bases to trimming and J lost 11 bases, with 18 bases between them. Germline V CDR1 and CDR2: ENHRY, SYGVKD. The CDR3 length is 11 residues.

The chain joins TRBV18 to TRBJ2-7; no clear D. The CDR3 is 13 residues long. The germline V gene encodes CDR1 KGHSH and CDR2 LQKENI. V was clipped by 6 bases and J by 0 bases, with 9 bases between them. CDR3 sequence (DNA): TGTGCCAGCTCGTCTCAAAGCTCCTACGAGCAGTACTTC. Translating it yields CASSSQSSYEQYF. The complete variable domain, with remaining parts taken from reference TRBV18 and TRBJ2-7, reads NAGVMQNPRHLVRRRGQEARLRCSPMKGHSHVYWYRQLPEEGLKFMVYLQKENIIDESGMPKERFSAEFPKEGPSILRIQQVVRGDSAAYFCASSSQSSYEQYFGPGTRLTVT.

CDR3 sequence reads: CASSPPGLGIEQYF. CDR3 in DNA: TGTGCCAGCAGTCCTCCGGGACTAGGTATCGAGCAGTACTTC. This sequence joins TRBV6-5 and TRBJ2-7; 8 bases align to TRBD2. With 5 bases clipped from V and 6 bases from J, the junction kept 9 bases outside the gene matches. Germline CDR1 reads MNHEY; CDR2 reads SVGAGI. The CDR3 loop spans 14 amino acids.

The gene calls are TRBV19 and TRBJ1-1; perhaps TRBD1 as D (5 bases). Germline assignment: CDR1 LNHDA and CDR2 SQIVND (reference sequence). This CDR3 contains 14 residues. V was trimmed by 6 bases and J by 4 bases, leaving 15 bases between them. CDR3 sequence: CASRTLLGGTEAFF. The CDR3, as DNA: TGTGCCAGTAGAACTCTTCTTGGGGGCACTGAAGCTTTCTTT.